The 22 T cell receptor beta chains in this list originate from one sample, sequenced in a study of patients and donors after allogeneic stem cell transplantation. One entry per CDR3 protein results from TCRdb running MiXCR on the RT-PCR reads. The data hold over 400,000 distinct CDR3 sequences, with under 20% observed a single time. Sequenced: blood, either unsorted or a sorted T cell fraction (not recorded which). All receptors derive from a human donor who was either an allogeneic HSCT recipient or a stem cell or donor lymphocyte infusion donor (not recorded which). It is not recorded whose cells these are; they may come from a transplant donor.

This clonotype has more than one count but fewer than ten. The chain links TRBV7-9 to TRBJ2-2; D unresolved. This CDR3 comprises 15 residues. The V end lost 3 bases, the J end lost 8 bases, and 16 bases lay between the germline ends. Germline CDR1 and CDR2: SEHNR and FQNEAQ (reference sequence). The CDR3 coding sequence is TGTGCCAGCAGCTTTCTCCTATGGCAGCCTGGGGAGCTGTTTTTT. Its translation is CASSFLLWQPGELFF.

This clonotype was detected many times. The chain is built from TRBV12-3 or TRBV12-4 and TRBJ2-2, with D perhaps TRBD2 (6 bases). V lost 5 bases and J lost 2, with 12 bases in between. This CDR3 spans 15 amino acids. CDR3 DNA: TGTGCCAGCAGTCCCCGGACTACAAACACCGGGGAGCTGTTTTTT. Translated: CASSPRTTNTGELFF.

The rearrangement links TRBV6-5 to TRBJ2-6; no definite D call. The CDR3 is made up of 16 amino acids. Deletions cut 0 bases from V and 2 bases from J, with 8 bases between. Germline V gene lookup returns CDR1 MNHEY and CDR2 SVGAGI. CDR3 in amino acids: CASSYSIVTGANVLTF. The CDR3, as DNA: TGTGCCAGCAGTTACTCGATAGTTACTGGGGCCAACGTCCTGACTTTC.

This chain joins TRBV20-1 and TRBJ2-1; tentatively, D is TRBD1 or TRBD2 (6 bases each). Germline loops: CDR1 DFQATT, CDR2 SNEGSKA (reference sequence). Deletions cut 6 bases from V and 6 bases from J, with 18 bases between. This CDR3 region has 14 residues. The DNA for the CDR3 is TGCAGTGCACCCCCGGGGGCCAGTCTCAATGAGCAGTTCTTC. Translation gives CSAPPGASLNEQFF.

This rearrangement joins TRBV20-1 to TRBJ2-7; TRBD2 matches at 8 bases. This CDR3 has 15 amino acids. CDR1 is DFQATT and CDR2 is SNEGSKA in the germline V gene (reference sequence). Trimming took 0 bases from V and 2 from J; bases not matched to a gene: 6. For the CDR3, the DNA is TGCAGTGCTAGAGATACTAGCGGACCTGCCTACGAGCAGTACTTC. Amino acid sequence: CSARDTSGPAYEQYF.

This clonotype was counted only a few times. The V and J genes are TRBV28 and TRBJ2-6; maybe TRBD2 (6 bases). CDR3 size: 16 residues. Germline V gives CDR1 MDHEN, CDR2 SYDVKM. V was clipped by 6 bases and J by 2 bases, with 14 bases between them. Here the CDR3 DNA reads TGTGCCAGCAGCTCCCCGGGGGAGACTGGGGCCAACGTCCTGACTTTC. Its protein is CASSSPGETGANVLTF. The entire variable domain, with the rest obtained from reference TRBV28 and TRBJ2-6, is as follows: DVKVTQSSRYLVKRTGEKVFLECVQDMDHENMFWYRQDPGLGLRLIYFSYDVKMKEKGDIPEGYSVSREKKERFSLILESASTNQTSMYLCASSSPGETGANVLTFGAGSRLTVL.

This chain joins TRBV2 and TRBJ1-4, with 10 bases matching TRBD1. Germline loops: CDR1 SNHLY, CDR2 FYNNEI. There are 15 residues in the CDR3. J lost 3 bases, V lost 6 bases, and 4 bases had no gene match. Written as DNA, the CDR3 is TGTGCCAGCAGAATGACAGGGGGCCCTAATGAAAAACTGTTTTTT. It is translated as CASRMTGGPNEKLFF.

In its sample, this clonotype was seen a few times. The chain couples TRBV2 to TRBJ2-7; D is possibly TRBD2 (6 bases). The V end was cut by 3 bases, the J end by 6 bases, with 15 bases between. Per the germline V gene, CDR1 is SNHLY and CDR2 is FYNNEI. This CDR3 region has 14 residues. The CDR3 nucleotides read TGTGCCAGCAGTGATGGAACGGGGGTCTCCGAGCAGTACTTC. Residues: CASSDGTGVSEQYF.

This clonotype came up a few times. CDR3 loop: CASSLTLSGTEAFF. In nucleotides, the CDR3 is TGTGCCAGCAGCTTAACTCTGTCCGGGACTGAAGCTTTCTTT. The chain joins TRBV7-3 to TRBJ1-1; D unresolved. Per the germline V gene, CDR1 is SGHTA and CDR2 is FQGTGA. Trimming removed 0 bases from V and 5 bases from J, with 10 bases in between. The CDR3 runs 14 residues.

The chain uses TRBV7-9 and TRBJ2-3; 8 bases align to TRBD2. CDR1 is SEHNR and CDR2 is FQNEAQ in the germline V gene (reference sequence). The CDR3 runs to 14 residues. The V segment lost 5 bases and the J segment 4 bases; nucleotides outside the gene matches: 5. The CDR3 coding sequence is TGTGCCAGCAGCCCAAGCGGGAGCCCAGATACGCAGTATTTT. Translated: CASSPSGSPDTQYF.

The CDR3: CASSPQRANVLTF. CDR3 sequence (DNA): TGTGCCAGCAGCCCTCAGAGGGCCAACGTCCTGACTTTC. The genes are TRBV7-2 and TRBJ2-6; D is uncertain. The V end lost 5 bases, the J end lost 5 bases, and 7 bases lay between the germline ends. CDR1 is SGHTA, CDR2 FQGNSA, per germline. This CDR3 is 13 amino acids long.

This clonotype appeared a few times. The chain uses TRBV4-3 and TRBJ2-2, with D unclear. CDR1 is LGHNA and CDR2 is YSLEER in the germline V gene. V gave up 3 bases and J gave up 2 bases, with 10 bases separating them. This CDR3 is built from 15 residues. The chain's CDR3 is CASSHRFDNTGELFF. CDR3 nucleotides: TGCGCCAGCAGCCACCGTTTTGATAACACCGGGGAGCTGTTTTTT.

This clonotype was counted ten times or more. Written as DNA, the CDR3 is TGCAGTGCTAGACCGAGCACAGATACGCAGTATTTT. It yields the protein CSARPSTDTQYF. This chain connects TRBV20-1 to TRBJ2-3; no reliable D call. The CDR3 consists of 12 residues. The ends were cut back, 2 bases at V and 0 bases at J, with 3 bases in the middle. Germline CDR1 and CDR2: DFQATT and SNEGSKA (reference sequence).

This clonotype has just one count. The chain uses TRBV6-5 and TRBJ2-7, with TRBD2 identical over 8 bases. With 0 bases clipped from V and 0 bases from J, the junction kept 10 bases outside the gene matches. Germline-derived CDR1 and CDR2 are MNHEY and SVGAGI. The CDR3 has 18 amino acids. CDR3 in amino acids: CASSYSGLRSGISYEQYF. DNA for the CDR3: TGTGCCAGCAGTTACTCCGGTCTTCGTAGCGGGATCTCCTACGAGCAGTACTTC.

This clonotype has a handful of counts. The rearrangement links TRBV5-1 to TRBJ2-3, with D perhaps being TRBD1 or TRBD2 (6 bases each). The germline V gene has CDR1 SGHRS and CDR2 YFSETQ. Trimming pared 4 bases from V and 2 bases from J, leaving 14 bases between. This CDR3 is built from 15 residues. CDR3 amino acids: CASSLRGANTDTQYF. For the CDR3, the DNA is TGCGCCAGCAGCCTGAGGGGGGCCAACACAGATACGCAGTATTTT.

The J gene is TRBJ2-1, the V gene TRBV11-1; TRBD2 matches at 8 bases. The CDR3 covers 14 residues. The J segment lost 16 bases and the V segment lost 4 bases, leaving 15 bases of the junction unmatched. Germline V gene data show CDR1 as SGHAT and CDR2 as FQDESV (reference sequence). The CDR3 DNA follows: TGTGCCAGCAGCTACGGATTACGGCGGGGGGAATCTTTCTTC. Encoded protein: CASSYGLRRGESFF.

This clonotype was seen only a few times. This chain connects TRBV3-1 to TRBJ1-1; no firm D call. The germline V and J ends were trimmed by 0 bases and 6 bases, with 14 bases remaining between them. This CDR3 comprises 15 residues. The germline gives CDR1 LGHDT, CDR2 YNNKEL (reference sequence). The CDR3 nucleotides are TGTGCCAGCAGCCAAGATCGGGTTCCTACCCCTGAAGCTTTCTTT. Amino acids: CASSQDRVPTPEAFF. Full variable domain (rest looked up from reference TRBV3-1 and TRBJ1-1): DTAVSQTPKYLVTQMGNDKSIKCEQNLGHDTMYWYKQDSKKFLKIMFSYNNKELIINETVPNRFSPKSPDKAHLNLHINSLELGDSAVYFCASSQDRVPTPEAFFGQGTRLTVV.

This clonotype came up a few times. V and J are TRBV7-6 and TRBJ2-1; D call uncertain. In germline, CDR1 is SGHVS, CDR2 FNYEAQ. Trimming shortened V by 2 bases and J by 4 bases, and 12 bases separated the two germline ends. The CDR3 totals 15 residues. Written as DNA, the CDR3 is TGTGCCAGCAGCTTATTCGGCCAGCTATACAATGAGCAGTTCTTC. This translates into CASSLFGQLYNEQFF.

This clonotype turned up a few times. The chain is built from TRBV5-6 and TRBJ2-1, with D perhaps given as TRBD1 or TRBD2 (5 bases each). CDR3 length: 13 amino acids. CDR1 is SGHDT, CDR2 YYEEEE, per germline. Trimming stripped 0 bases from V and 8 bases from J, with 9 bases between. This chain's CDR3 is CASSLGGIDEQFF. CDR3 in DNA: TGTGCCAGCAGCTTGGGGGGGATCGATGAGCAGTTCTTC.

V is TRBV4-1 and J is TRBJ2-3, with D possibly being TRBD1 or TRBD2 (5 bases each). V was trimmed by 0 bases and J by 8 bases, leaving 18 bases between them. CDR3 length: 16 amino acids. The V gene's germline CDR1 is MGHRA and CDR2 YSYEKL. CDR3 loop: CASSQDPGPTASTQYF. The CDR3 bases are TGCGCCAGCAGCCAAGATCCGGGGCCAACGGCCTCTACGCAGTATTTT.

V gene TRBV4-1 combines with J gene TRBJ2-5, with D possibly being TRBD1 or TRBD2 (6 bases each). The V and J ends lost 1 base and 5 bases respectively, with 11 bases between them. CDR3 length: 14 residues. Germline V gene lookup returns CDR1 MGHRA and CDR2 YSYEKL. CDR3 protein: CASSQGGAVETQYF. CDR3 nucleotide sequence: TGCGCCAGCAGCCAAGGGGGGGCAGTCGAGACCCAGTACTTC.

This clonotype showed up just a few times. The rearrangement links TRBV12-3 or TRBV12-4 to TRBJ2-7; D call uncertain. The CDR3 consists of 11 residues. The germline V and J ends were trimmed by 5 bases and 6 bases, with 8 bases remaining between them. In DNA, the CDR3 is TGTGCCAGCAGTCTTTCTAGCGAGCAGTACTTC. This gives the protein CASSLSSEQYF.